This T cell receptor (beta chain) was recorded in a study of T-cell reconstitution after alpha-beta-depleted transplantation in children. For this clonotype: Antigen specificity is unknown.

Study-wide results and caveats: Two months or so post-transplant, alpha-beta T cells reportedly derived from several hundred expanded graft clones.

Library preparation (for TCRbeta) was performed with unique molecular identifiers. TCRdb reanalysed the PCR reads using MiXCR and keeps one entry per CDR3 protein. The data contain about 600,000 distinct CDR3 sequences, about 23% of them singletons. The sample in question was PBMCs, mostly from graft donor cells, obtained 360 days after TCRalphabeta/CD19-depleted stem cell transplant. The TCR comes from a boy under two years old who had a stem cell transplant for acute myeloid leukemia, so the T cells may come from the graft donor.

The CDR3 protein is CASSNPGQGALKNTEAFF. CDR3 in DNA: TGTGCCAGCAGCAACCCGGGACAGGGGGCCTTAAAGAACACTGAAGCTTTCTTT. The V call is TRBV12-3 or TRBV12-4, the J call TRBJ1-1; 12 nucleotides match TRBD1. The J segment lost 1 base and the V segment lost 6 bases, leaving 12 bases of the junction unmatched. The length of the CDR3 is 18 residues.